The clone carrying this TCR beta chain was picked up a small number of times. In the original processing: Nucleated cell number was recorded as an estimate derived from reference gene primer amplification. TCRdb's table, derived via immunoSEQ multiplex PCR, lists solely in-frame clones and lacks some. The V and J calls and clone size come from that table; D and trimming were worked out from the DNA. The data contain roughly 250,000 clones, approximately 80% of them singletons. The CDR3 consists of 15 residues. CDR1 and CDR2 from the germline V gene are LNHDA and SQIVND (reference sequence). The ends were cut back, 2 bases at V and 0 bases at J, with 8 bases in the middle. These data originate in a study of blood T cell repertoires in COVID-19. Whole-study context: Some COVID-19 samples were acute and others convalescent; all came from the United States, Italy and Spain. T cells, B-cell-depleted T cells, or PBMCs provided the cDNA or gDNA that served as material.

This chain connects TRBV19 to TRBJ1-5, with a possible D match to TRBD1 (6 bases). Material for sequencing was peripheral blood. The clonotype was recovered from a woman aged 60-75 years with active or convalescent COVID-19. The CDR3 sequence is CASSIRTDSNQPQHF. The CDR3 DNA reads as TGTGCCAGTAGTATAAGGACAGATAGCAATCAGCCCCAGCATTTT.